These 22 T cell receptor beta chains came from one sample sequenced in a study of T cells after yellow fever vaccination. TCRdb reprocessed the 5' RACE reads with MiXCR, giving one entry per CDR3 protein. The sample contains 300,000 or so distinct CDR3 sequences, 3.5% to 4.5% of which appear only once. The sample in question was PBMCs, obtained 5 days after the yellow fever booster vaccination. These receptors originate from a man aged 18 to 30 who received the YFV17D yellow fever vaccine.

This clonotype has just a few counts. The rearrangement joins TRBV3-1 to TRBJ1-5, with a tentative D call TRBD1 (6 bases). The germline gives CDR1 LGHDT, CDR2 YNNKEL (reference sequence). Trimming left V 4 bases short and J 5 bases short, with 12 bases between. The length of the CDR3 is 14 residues. The CDR3 DNA reads as TGTGCCAGCAGCCCTCGACAGGCCCATCAGCCCCAGCATTTT. Amino acids: CASSPRQAHQPQHF.

The chain employs TRBV30 and TRBJ2-1, with D perhaps being TRBD1 or TRBD2 (5 bases each). Trimming stripped 5 bases from V and 4 bases from J, with 15 bases between. Germline V gives CDR1 GTSNPN, CDR2 SVGIG (reference sequence). The CDR3 has 14 residues. For the CDR3, the DNA is TGTGCCTGGTCGGGGCTGGGCCGGTACAATGAGCAGTTCTTC. Protein product: CAWSGLGRYNEQFF. The complete variable domain, with remaining parts taken from reference TRBV30 and TRBJ2-1, reads SQTIHQWPATLVQPVGSPLSLECTVEGTSNPNLYWYRQAAGRGLQLLFYSVGIGQISSEVPQNLSASRPQDRQFILSSKKLLLSDSGFYLCAWSGLGRYNEQFFGPGTRLTVL.

This clonotype has a handful of counts. The chain links TRBV5-1 to TRBJ1-2; D is possibly TRBD1 (5 bases). The CDR3 is 15 amino acids. V dropped 0 bases and J dropped 2 bases, with 11 bases sitting between them. Looked up from germline, CDR1 is SGHRS and CDR2 is YFSETQ. The CDR3 DNA reads as TGCGCCAGCAGCTTGGACGCGGCAGGGAACTATGGCTACACCTTC. Its translation: CASSLDAAGNYGYTF.

The sample holds many counts of this clonotype. The V gene is TRBV12-3 or TRBV12-4, the J gene TRBJ2-7, with D perhaps TRBD1 (6 bases). Deletions cut 6 bases from V and 7 bases from J, with 16 bases between. This CDR3 contains 13 residues. The CDR3 nucleotides are TGTGCCAGCAGGGTAGGGGACATCCAGGAGCAGTACTTC. This sequence encodes CASRVGDIQEQYF.

The V call is TRBV5-1, the J call TRBJ2-5; weak D call: TRBD2 (6 bases). Trimming shortened V by 4 bases and J by 4 bases, and 20 bases separated the two germline ends. Germline V gene data show CDR1 as SGHRS and CDR2 as YFSETQ. The CDR3 is 16 amino acids. The chain's CDR3 is CASSRSQGGGSETQYF. The DNA for the CDR3 is TGCGCCAGCAGCAGAAGTCAGGGAGGTGGTTCAGAGACCCAGTACTTC.

This clonotype was detected many times. The chain carries TRBV3-1 and TRBJ2-1; no clear D gene. Trimming shortened V by 2 bases and J by 3 bases, and 2 bases separated the two germline ends. The CDR3 length is 12 residues. Germline lookup yields CDR1 LGHDT and CDR2 YNNKEL (reference sequence). CDR3 loop: CASSQLYNEQFF. CDR3 bases: TGTGCCAGCAGCCAACTCTACAATGAGCAGTTCTTC.

This clonotype has only a few counts. The chain combines TRBV6-6 with TRBJ2-3, with D uncertain. CDR1 MNHNY and CDR2 SVGAGI come from the germline V gene (reference sequence). The CDR3 extends over 9 amino acids. Trimming cost V 8 bases and J 7 bases, with 4 bases left between them. The CDR3 nucleotides read TGTGCCAGCGGGAATACGCAGTATTTT. It translates to CASGNTQYF.

A few counts support this clonotype. V usage is TRBV9 and J usage is TRBJ2-1; D may be TRBD1 or TRBD2 (6 bases each). Deletions cut 2 bases from V and 3 bases from J, with 15 bases between. Germline CDR1 SGDLS, CDR2 YYNGEE. This CDR3 spans 16 amino acids. DNA of the CDR3: TGTGCCAGCAGCGTCCAGGTCGGAGGGGGCTACAATGAGCAGTTCTTC. This gives the protein CASSVQVGGGYNEQFF.

This clonotype was seen at least ten times. The CDR3 sequence: CASSSDRGYGYTF. The DNA for the CDR3 is TGTGCCAGCAGTTCGGACCGGGGCTACGGCTACACCTTC. This chain uses TRBV7-2 with TRBJ1-2, with D tentatively TRBD1 (5 bases). This CDR3 is 13 amino acids long. Germline-derived CDR1 and CDR2 are SGHTA and FQGNSA. Trimming shortened V by 6 bases and J by 8 bases, and 16 bases separated the two germline ends.

This clonotype was seen at least ten times. V usage is TRBV19 and J usage is TRBJ1-1; 8 bases are a match to TRBD1. The length of the CDR3 is 14 residues. Germline lookup yields CDR1 LNHDA and CDR2 SQIVND (reference sequence). Trimming removed 10 bases from V and 4 bases from J; junction bases left unmatched: 11. The CDR3, as DNA: TGTGCCACAATATGGACAGGGAGATTCACTGAAGCTTTCTTT. This sequence encodes CATIWTGRFTEAFF.

This clonotype has ten or more counts. The chain has TRBV7-3 and TRBJ2-7, with 10 bases that match TRBD1. This CDR3 spans 13 amino acids. Germline V gene data show CDR1 as SGHTA and CDR2 as FQGTGA. V dropped 8 bases and J dropped 4; count of bases not matched to a gene: 5. The CDR3 sequence is CASSGTGEYEQYF. The CDR3 DNA reads TGTGCCAGCTCCGGGACAGGGGAGTACGAGCAGTACTTC.

The chain combines TRBV7-9 with TRBJ2-2, with 12 bases identical to TRBD2. Per germline, CDR1 SEHNR and CDR2 FQNEAQ (reference sequence). The CDR3 totals 17 residues. J gave up 7 bases and V 9 bases, and 15 bases lay outside the gene matches. The CDR3 bases are TGTGCCAGTCCGCGCCGTCGACTAGCGGGGGTTGTCGGGGAGCTGTTTTTT. This codes for CASPRRRLAGVVGELFF.

This clonotype showed up just a few times. This rearrangement joins TRBV4-1 to TRBJ1-5, with D tentatively TRBD1 (6 bases). The CDR3 loop spans 18 amino acids. V was cut by 3 bases and J by 0 bases, with 18 bases left in between. The germline CDR1 and CDR2 sequences are MGHRA and YSYEKL. The CDR3 region is CASSQGTSGVDSNQPQHF. As DNA, the CDR3 is TGCGCCAGCAGCCAGGGGACATCCGGGGTAGATAGCAATCAGCCCCAGCATTTT.

The V gene is TRBV29-1, the J gene TRBJ1-2; tentatively, D is TRBD1 (5 bases). This CDR3 contains 13 residues. Germline V CDR1 and CDR2: SQVTM, ANQGSEA. CDR3 in amino acids: CSSQLGVSDGYTF. The CDR3 nucleotides read TGCAGTTCCCAGCTAGGGGTCAGCGATGGCTACACCTTC.

This clonotype has a count of ten or more. V and J are TRBV20-1 and TRBJ1-2, with 7 bases lining up with TRBD1. This CDR3 region has 13 residues. Germline CDR1 reads DFQATT; CDR2 reads SNEGSKA (reference sequence). The V segment lost 5 bases and the J segment 1 base; nucleotides outside the gene matches: 4. The CDR3 sequence is CSAWDRVNYGYTF. In nucleotides, the CDR3 is TGCAGTGCTTGGGACAGAGTTAACTATGGCTACACCTTC.

The chain combines TRBV15 with TRBJ2-5; D ambiguous. Trimming left V 1 base short and J 4 bases short, with 10 bases between. The CDR3 has 14 residues. Germline loops: CDR1 LNHNV, CDR2 YYDKDF (reference sequence). Here the CDR3 DNA reads TGTGCCACCAGCAGAGTCGTCGGAACAGAGACCCAGTACTTC. Its translation is CATSRVVGTETQYF.

This clonotype was counted between two and nine times. V usage is TRBV25-1 and J usage is TRBJ1-2; D gene uncertain. The CDR3 is 13 residues long. V shed 5 bases and J shed 2 bases, with 9 bases lying between them. Germline CDR1 is MGHDK and CDR2 is SYGVNS. The DNA of the CDR3 is TGTGCCAGCAGTCTAAGATACAACTATGGCTACACCTTC. Protein product: CASSLRYNYGYTF.

The chain combines TRBV28 with TRBJ2-7; no definite D call. Trimming cost V 3 bases and J 12 bases, with 9 bases left between them. This CDR3 contains 10 residues. Germline assignment: CDR1 MDHEN and CDR2 SYDVKM. CDR3 in DNA: TGTGCCAGCAGTTTCCCTCATCCGTACGTC. As protein: CASSFPHPYV.

This chain connects TRBV7-9 to TRBJ2-2, with 13 positions matching TRBD2. Germline-derived CDR1 and CDR2 are SEHNR and FQNEAQ (reference sequence). J was trimmed by 3 bases and V by 4 bases; bases with no gene match: 5. The CDR3 has 17 residues. The CDR3 region has the DNA TGTGCCAGCAGCTCGACTAGCGGGGGGTATTACACCGGGGAGCTGTTTTTT. It yields the protein CASSSTSGGYYTGELFF.

This clonotype was seen at least ten times. The chain recombines TRBV12-3 or TRBV12-4 with TRBJ1-1, with D perhaps TRBD1 (6 bases). V was clipped by 3 bases and J by 1 base, with 12 bases between them. CDR3 length: 15 residues. The CDR3 region has the DNA TGTGCCAGCAGTTTCAACAGGGTAAGGAACACTGAAGCTTTCTTT. Its translation is CASSFNRVRNTEAFF.

Ten or more counts support this clonotype. V usage is TRBV20-1 and J usage is TRBJ1-6, with D possibly matching TRBD1 (6 bases). CDR3 length: 11 amino acids. Germline CDR1 is DFQATT and CDR2 is SNEGSKA (reference sequence). With 5 bases removed from V and 9 bases from J, the gap between germline ends came to 8 bases. The chain's CDR3 is CSALQGSPLHF. The DNA of the CDR3 is TGCAGTGCTTTACAGGGTTCACCCCTCCACTTT.

The chain has TRBV12-3 or TRBV12-4 and TRBJ2-2, with D uncertain. Trimming pared 10 bases from V and 4 bases from J, leaving 22 bases between. The CDR3 is made up of 16 amino acids. The CDR3 DNA is TGTGCCACCGACTCACCCTCGGACGGTCTCACCGGGGAGCTGTTTTTT. It codes for CATDSPSDGLTGELFF.